These T cell receptor beta chains were read from a single sample in a study of blood T cell repertoires in COVID-19. Measured with immunoSEQ multiplex PCR; TCRdb has only the in-frame clones, and not every one. This table holds hundreds of thousands of clones, around nine tenths found once. The sequencing input was peripheral blood. These receptors originate from a man aged 18 to 35 with COVID-19, enrolled during active disease. CDR3s include the opening cysteine and the closing phenylalanine or tryptophan. Clone size is given for some rows only: seen once, a few or many times, or a class if the clone is expanded.

CDR3 length: 15; V gene: TRBV27; clone size: once; J gene: TRBJ1-4; CDR3 protein: CASQQTGARNEKLFF
CDR3 length: 16; V gene: TRBV5-4; clone size: -; J gene: TRBJ2-3; CDR3 protein: CASSSRDSRSTDTQYF
CDR3 length: 13; V gene: TRBV2; clone size: -; J gene: TRBJ2-7; CDR3 protein: CASKQGLSYEQYF
CDR3 length: 15; V gene: TRBV3-1/TRBV3-2; clone size: -; J gene: TRBJ2-7; CDR3 protein: CASSPGQGNRYEQYF
CDR3 length: 15; V gene: TRBV18; clone size: -; J gene: TRBJ2-2; CDR3 protein: CASSPTLIGTGELFF
CDR3 length: 14; V gene: TRBV19; clone size: once; J gene: TRBJ1-5; CDR3 protein: CASSSTGGGQPQHF
CDR3 length: 14; V gene: TRBV5-6; clone size: few; J gene: TRBJ1-5; CDR3 protein: CASRGRRGNQPQHF
CDR3 length: 13; V gene: TRBV6-5; clone size: -; J gene: TRBJ2-2; CDR3 protein: CASSLQGYGELFF
CDR3 length: 17; V gene: TRBV18; clone size: -; J gene: TRBJ2-1; CDR3 protein: CASSLNWRLADYNEQFF
CDR3 length: 12; V gene: TRBV7-6; clone size: -; J gene: TRBJ1-1; CDR3 protein: CASRDRPTEAFF
CDR3 length: 19; V gene: TRBV4-1; clone size: -; J gene: TRBJ2-7; CDR3 protein: CASSQAGGTGVLSSYEQYF
CDR3 length: 14; V gene: TRBV13; clone size: -; J gene: TRBJ2-1; CDR3 protein: CASRLGGSYNEQFF
CDR3 length: 11; V gene: TRBV6-5; clone size: -; J gene: TRBJ1-1; CDR3 protein: CASGRVVEAFF
CDR3 length: 16; V gene: TRBV11-2; clone size: -; J gene: TRBJ1-2; CDR3 protein: CASSLGKGLKPSGYTF
CDR3 length: 16; V gene: TRBV13; clone size: -; J gene: TRBJ1-1; CDR3 protein: CASSHGQARVYTEAFF
CDR3 length: 14; V gene: TRBV5-4; clone size: -; J gene: TRBJ2-5; CDR3 protein: CASSTSGDQETQYF
CDR3 length: 16; V gene: TRBV7-6; clone size: -; J gene: TRBJ2-7; CDR3 protein: CASSAGGLLIVSEQYF
CDR3 length: 13; V gene: TRBV27; clone size: -; J gene: TRBJ2-7; CDR3 protein: CASSLKGRDEQYF
CDR3 length: 13; V gene: TRBV7-9; clone size: -; J gene: TRBJ2-7; CDR3 protein: CASSPPGGYEQYF
CDR3 length: 14; V gene: TRBV6-5; clone size: -; J gene: TRBJ1-5; CDR3 protein: CASSHRQVYQPQHF
CDR3 length: 15; V gene: TRBV30; clone size: -; J gene: TRBJ2-1; CDR3 protein: CAWSVPPAGNNEQFF
CDR3 length: 13; V gene: TRBV20-1; clone size: -; J gene: TRBJ1-5; CDR3 protein: CSASPGVNQPQHF
CDR3 length: 16; V gene: TRBV14; clone size: -; J gene: TRBJ2-7; CDR3 protein: CASSQTRGGHSYEQYF
CDR3 length: 16; V gene: TRBV25-1; clone size: few; J gene: TRBJ2-2; CDR3 protein: CASRTTGTSVSGELFF
CDR3 length: 19; V gene: TRBV9; clone size: -; J gene: TRBJ2-3; CDR3 protein: CASSVAVTSGALAADTQYF
CDR3 length: 17; V gene: TRBV27; clone size: once; J gene: TRBJ2-5; CDR3 protein: CASSLLRTSGYQETQYF
CDR3 length: 11; V gene: TRBV7-2; clone size: few; J gene: TRBJ2-7; CDR3 protein: CASSFGGEQYF
CDR3 length: 15; V gene: TRBV12-5; clone size: -; J gene: TRBJ2-2; CDR3 protein: CASGLRQGGTGELFF
CDR3 length: 13; V gene: TRBV11-3; clone size: -; J gene: TRBJ1-1; CDR3 protein: CASSLSVNTEAFF
CDR3 length: 13; V gene: TRBV5-1; clone size: -; J gene: TRBJ2-5; CDR3 protein: CASSLGGGETQYF
CDR3 length: 15; V gene: TRBV5-4; clone size: -; J gene: TRBJ2-7; CDR3 protein: CASSRLGLQGYEQYF
CDR3 length: 15; V gene: TRBV27; clone size: -; J gene: TRBJ2-5; CDR3 protein: CASRLQAALIETQYF
CDR3 length: 14; V gene: TRBV5-1; clone size: -; J gene: TRBJ2-5; CDR3 protein: CASSLVRGSKTQYF
CDR3 length: 14; V gene: TRBV7-9; clone size: -; J gene: TRBJ2-7; CDR3 protein: CASSSSGTGNEQYF
CDR3 length: 16; V gene: TRBV27; clone size: -; J gene: TRBJ2-3; CDR3 protein: CASSRLAGGNTDTQYF
CDR3 length: 13; V gene: TRBV13; clone size: -; J gene: TRBJ2-5; CDR3 protein: CASGSGSGETQYF
CDR3 length: 19; V gene: TRBV30; clone size: few; J gene: TRBJ1-6; CDR3 protein: CAWSKTRQQGGDYNSPLHF
CDR3 length: 16; V gene: TRBV6-1; clone size: -; J gene: TRBJ2-7; CDR3 protein: CASSAPSARLGYEQYF
CDR3 length: 14; V gene: TRBV5-1; clone size: -; J gene: TRBJ2-7; CDR3 protein: CASNRMGGQYEQYF
CDR3 length: 18; V gene: TRBV18; clone size: -; J gene: TRBJ2-3; CDR3 protein: CASSPGLAGGPGTDTQYF
CDR3 length: 16; V gene: TRBV6-5; clone size: once; J gene: TRBJ2-7; CDR3 protein: CASSYGSVTSASEQYF
CDR3 length: 13; V gene: TRBV2; clone size: few; J gene: TRBJ1-5; CDR3 protein: CASSEEGNQPQHF
CDR3 length: 12; V gene: TRBV6-1; clone size: -; J gene: TRBJ2-5; CDR3 protein: CASSDPPETQYF
CDR3 length: 14; V gene: TRBV15; clone size: once; J gene: TRBJ2-5; CDR3 protein: CATSRDRTRETQYF
CDR3 length: 17; V gene: TRBV5-6; clone size: -; J gene: TRBJ2-3; CDR3 protein: CASSLARGQGSTDTQYF
CDR3 length: 14; V gene: TRBV29-1; clone size: -; J gene: TRBJ2-5; CDR3 protein: CSVFQLAGGLTQYF
CDR3 length: 15; V gene: TRBV30; clone size: -; J gene: TRBJ1-6; CDR3 protein: CAWSVGTAWNSPLHF
CDR3 length: 15; V gene: TRBV25-1; clone size: -; J gene: TRBJ1-4; CDR3 protein: CASSEWKGSNEKLFF
CDR3 length: 18; V gene: TRBV18; clone size: -; J gene: TRBJ2-1; CDR3 protein: CASSLGLAGGSSYNEQFF
CDR3 length: 18; V gene: TRBV19; clone size: -; J gene: TRBJ2-7; CDR3 protein: CASSRTRTSGSEGYEQYF